The TCR beta chain described here comes from a study of blood T cell repertoires in COVID-19. Overall study: Acute and convalescent COVID-19 specimens originated in the United States, Italy and Spain. From T cells, B-cell-depleted T cells, or PBMCs came the material, which was cDNA or gDNA.

The V segment lost 2 bases and the J segment 4 bases; nucleotides outside the gene matches: 3. CDR1 KGHSH and CDR2 LQKENI come from the germline V gene. This CDR3 comprises 14 residues. In the original workflow: By means of reference gene primer amplification, nucleated cell counts were estimated. Assay: immunoSEQ multiplex PCR; the TCRdb copy retains only in-frame clones and omits some. The V and J calls and clone size were taken over from that table, and D and trimming were inferred from the DNA. This table has approximately 150,000 clones, roughly 86% appearing once. Sequences were obtained from peripheral blood. This TCR derives from a woman in her forties or fifties with acute or convalescent COVID-19. The rearrangement uses TRBV18 and TRBJ2-7; 9 positions match TRBD1. CDR3 nucleotide sequence: TGTGCCAGCTCACCATACAGGGGGCAGTACGAGCAGTACTTC. This codes for CASSPYRGQYEQYF.